Reported below is one T cell receptor (beta chain). Its cognate antigen is unknown. This sample is part of a study of T cells after yellow fever vaccination. Study-level findings and limits: The booster response re-showed most primary clones: approximately 95% CD4, around 87% CD8.

TCRdb redid the calling of the 5' RACE reads with MiXCR, one entry per CDR3 protein. This table has approximately 300,000 distinct CDR3 sequences, 10% to 15% appearing once. Germline V gene data show CDR1 as SGHTA and CDR2 as FQGNSA. Trimming removed 2 bases at V and 2 bases at J, with 17 bases between. This CDR3 region has 17 residues. The sample consisted of CD4+ T cells sorted from PBMCs, taken 45 days after the yellow fever booster vaccination. The sequence came from a man aged 25-40 years who received the YFV17D yellow fever vaccine. This chain joins TRBV7-2 and TRBJ2-3; no reliable D call. The CDR3 here is CASSLSGPPGSTDTQYF. For the CDR3, the DNA is TGTGCCAGCAGCTTAAGTGGCCCCCCCGGGTCCACAGATACGCAGTATTTT.